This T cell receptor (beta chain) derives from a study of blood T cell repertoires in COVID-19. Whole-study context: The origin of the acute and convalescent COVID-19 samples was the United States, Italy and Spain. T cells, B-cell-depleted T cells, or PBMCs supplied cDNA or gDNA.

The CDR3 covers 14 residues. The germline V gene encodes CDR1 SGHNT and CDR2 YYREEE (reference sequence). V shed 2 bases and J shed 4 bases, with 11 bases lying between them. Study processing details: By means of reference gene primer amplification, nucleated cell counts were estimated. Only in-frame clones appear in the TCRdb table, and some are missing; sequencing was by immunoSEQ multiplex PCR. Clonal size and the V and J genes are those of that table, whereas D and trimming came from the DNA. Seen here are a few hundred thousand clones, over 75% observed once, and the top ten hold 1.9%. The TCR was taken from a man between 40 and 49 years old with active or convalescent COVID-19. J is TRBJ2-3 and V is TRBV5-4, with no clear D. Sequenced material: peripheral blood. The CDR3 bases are TGTGCCAGCAGCTTTCCGGGTAGGTCAGATACGCAGTATTTT. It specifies CASSFPGRSDTQYF.